Listed here are 14 T cell receptor beta chains from one sample, sequenced in a study of cytomegalovirus exposure and HLA in healthy donors. Primers: 60 Vbeta forward and 13 Jbeta reverse. Sequenced by immunoSEQ multiplex PCR; TCRdb stores in-frame clones only, minus some. The sample has about 130,000 clones; approximately 78% are singletons. Specimen: PBMCs. These receptor sequences come from a human donor in good health.

The chain couples TRBV28 to TRBJ2-2; D perhaps matches TRBD1 (6 bases). Germline CDR1 and CDR2: MDHEN and SYDVKM. CDR3 length: 14 amino acids. V shed 5 bases and J shed 1 base, with 8 bases lying between them. The CDR3 sequence: CASSADRNTGELFF. The DNA of the CDR3 is TGTGCCAGCAGTGCGGACAGGAACACCGGGGAGCTGTTTTTT.

The chain has TRBV7-2 and TRBJ2-7, with D tentatively TRBD2 (5 bases). Germline CDR1 and CDR2: SGHTA and FQGNSA. Trimming shortened V by 5 bases and J by 9 bases, and 17 bases separated the two germline ends. The CDR3 consists of 13 residues. The CDR3 protein is CASSEGHGVGQYF. CDR3 in DNA: TGTGCCAGCAGCGAGGGTCACGGGGTTGGGCAGTACTTC.

The V call is TRBV4-1, the J call TRBJ2-4, with D possibly being TRBD2 (7 bases). CDR3 length equals 16 residues. The V gene's germline CDR1 is MGHRA and CDR2 YSYEKL. V lost 1 base and J lost 4, with 14 bases in between. CDR3 amino acids: CASSQGRGGLKNIQYF. CDR3 DNA: TGCGCCAGCAGCCAAGGGAGGGGGGGACTGAAAAACATTCAGTACTTC.

The J gene is TRBJ1-1, the V gene TRBV6-5; D not certain. Germline CDR1 and CDR2: MNHEY and SVGAGI. This CDR3 region has 15 residues. Trimming took 1 base from V and 4 from J, leaving 13 bases between them. CDR3: CASSYFGSLGTEAFF. CDR3 sequence (DNA): TGTGCCAGCAGTTACTTCGGGAGTTTGGGCACTGAAGCTTTCTTT.

The V and J genes are TRBV6-5 and TRBJ2-5; no firm D call. V was trimmed by 5 bases and J by 5 bases, leaving 15 bases between them. The CDR3 contains 14 residues. The germline CDR1 and CDR2 sequences are MNHEY and SVGAGI. The DNA for the CDR3 is TGTGCCAGCAGTGAGCCTCTCCGATCGGAGACCCAGTACTTC. Translated, it gives CASSEPLRSETQYF.

This chain joins TRBV15 and TRBJ1-4, with D unresolved. The CDR3 is 14 amino acids. Germline V gives CDR1 LNHNV, CDR2 YYDKDF (reference sequence). The ends were cut back, 1 base at V and 4 bases at J, with 7 bases in the middle. The CDR3 here is CATSRGEVNEKLFF. The CDR3 coding sequence is TGTGCCACCAGCAGAGGAGAGGTTAATGAAAAACTGTTTTTT.

V gene TRBV6-5 combines with J gene TRBJ2-7; TRBD1 matches at 7 bases. Per germline, CDR1 MNHEY and CDR2 SVGAGI. The CDR3 totals 16 residues. J lost 0 bases, V lost 2 bases, and 7 bases had no gene match. CDR3 coding DNA: TGTGCCAGCAGTTACGGAGGACAGGTCACCTCCTACGAGCAGTACTTC. Translated: CASSYGGQVTSYEQYF.

J is TRBJ1-5 and V is TRBV28; a possible D gene is TRBD1 (5 bases). The germline gives CDR1 MDHEN, CDR2 SYDVKM. The CDR3 contains 14 residues. V gave up 7 bases and J gave up 0 bases, with 10 bases separating them. The CDR3 nucleotides read TGTGCCAGCACCCGGACAAATAGCAATCAGCCCCAGCATTTT. Amino acids: CASTRTNSNQPQHF.

The rearrangement uses TRBV25-1 and TRBJ2-5; D perhaps matches TRBD1 (5 bases). Trimming shortened V by 6 bases and J by 1 base, and 15 bases separated the two germline ends. The CDR3 runs to 15 residues. CDR1 is MGHDK, CDR2 SYGVNS, per germline. The CDR3 coding sequence is TGTGCCAGCAGCGCCACAGGACACCCCCAAGAGACCCAGTACTTC. Amino acids: CASSATGHPQETQYF.

V usage is TRBV11-1 and J usage is TRBJ2-5; 9 nucleotides line up with TRBD2. There are 14 residues in the CDR3. Germline-derived CDR1 and CDR2 are SGHAT and FQDESV (reference sequence). V was clipped by 6 bases and J by 5 bases; unmatched bases: 7. The CDR3 loop reads CASRLSGGTETQYF. The DNA for the CDR3 is TGTGCCAGCAGACTTAGCGGGGGAACGGAGACCCAGTACTTC.

This rearrangement joins TRBV15 to TRBJ2-5; TRBD2 aligns across 9 bases. V trimming: 5 bases; J trimming: 6 bases; junction bases outside the gene matches: 10. Germline values: CDR1 LNHNV, CDR2 YYDKDF (reference sequence). This CDR3 has 15 amino acids. The CDR3 DNA reads as TGTGCCACCAGCCACCGGGCTAGCGGGGAGCAGACCCAGTACTTC. It is translated as CATSHRASGEQTQYF.

This clone has just one count. The J gene is TRBJ2-4, the V gene TRBV7-3, with 7 bases that match TRBD2. The CDR3 consists of 14 residues. V lost 3 bases to trimming and J lost 9 bases; unmatched junction nucleotides: 8. Germline CDR1 and CDR2: SGHTA and FQGTGA. The CDR3 loop reads CASSLAGVGGIQYF. CDR3 DNA sequence: TGTGCCAGCAGCTTGGCGGGAGTAGGCGGCATTCAGTACTTC.

This clone has only a few counts. The J gene is TRBJ1-4, the V gene TRBV2; tentatively, D is TRBD1 (6 bases). Germline values: CDR1 SNHLY, CDR2 FYNNEI. The CDR3 extends over 16 amino acids. Trimming stripped 3 bases from V and 8 bases from J, with 19 bases between. The CDR3 bases are TGTGCCAGCAGTGAGGGAGTGGGACAAGGGCTCGAAAAACTGTTTTTT. This encodes CASSEGVGQGLEKLFF.

The genes are TRBV5-1 and TRBJ2-1; 9 bases agree with TRBD1. CDR3 size: 17 residues. V was clipped by 0 bases and J by 1 base; unmatched bases: 5. The germline V gene has CDR1 SGHRS and CDR2 YFSETQ. The CDR3 bases are TGCGCCAGCAGCTTGGGTTCCGGGACAGGGTCCTACAATGAGCAGTTCTTC. Translation gives CASSLGSGTGSYNEQFF.